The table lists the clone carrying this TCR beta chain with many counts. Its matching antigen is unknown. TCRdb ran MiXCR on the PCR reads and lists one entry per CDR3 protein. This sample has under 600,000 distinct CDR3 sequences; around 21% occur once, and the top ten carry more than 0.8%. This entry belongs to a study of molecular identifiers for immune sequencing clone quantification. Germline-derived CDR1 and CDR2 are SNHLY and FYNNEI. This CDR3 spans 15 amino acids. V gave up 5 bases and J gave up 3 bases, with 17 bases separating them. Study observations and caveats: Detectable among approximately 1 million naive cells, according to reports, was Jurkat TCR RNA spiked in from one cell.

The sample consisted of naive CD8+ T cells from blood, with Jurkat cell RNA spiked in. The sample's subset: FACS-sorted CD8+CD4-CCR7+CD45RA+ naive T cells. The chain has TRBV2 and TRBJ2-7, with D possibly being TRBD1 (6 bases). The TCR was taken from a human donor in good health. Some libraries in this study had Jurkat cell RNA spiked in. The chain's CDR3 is CASSYRDTYRYEQYF. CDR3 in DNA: TGTGCCAGCAGTTACCGGGACACATACCGCTACGAGCAGTACTTC.